The 25 T cell receptor beta chains below come from one sample, sequenced in a study of blood T cells in healthy people across ages (dated by TCRdb to between 2014 and 2017). The library was obtained by 5' RACE. TCRdb shows the sequencer as Illumina HiSeq 2500. A second about 7 to 11 cycle PCR used a sample-barcoded 5' primer and a J-beta primer mix. TCRdb reran the public reads through fastp at Q25 and MiXCR, keeping productive beta chains. Rows are combined by CDR3 protein, so each entry shows the most common genes and DNA. This sample is represented by more than 650,000 distinct CDR3 sequences; roughly 20% of them were singletons. Together, the top ten hold about 22% of the sample. The sequenced sample was blood. These receptors were collected from a man between 65 and 85 years old in good health.

This chain uses TRBV19 with TRBJ1-1; 7 nucleotides line up with TRBD1. Germline assignment: CDR1 LNHDA and CDR2 SQIVND (reference sequence). The junction had 5 bases not matched to a gene; V was cut back by 3 bases and J by 1 base. The CDR3 runs 15 residues. CDR3 protein: CASSIGRQGNTEAFF. Here the CDR3 DNA reads TGTGCCAGTAGTATTGGCCGACAGGGGAACACTGAAGCTTTCTTT.

J is TRBJ1-2 and V is TRBV7-2; weak D call: TRBD1 (5 bases). V lost 5 bases to trimming and J lost 7 bases, with 11 bases between them. This CDR3 spans 12 amino acids. Per the germline V gene, CDR1 is SGHTA and CDR2 is FQGNSA. The CDR3 here is CASSLGEFGYTF. As DNA, the CDR3 is TGTGCCAGCAGCCTAGGGGAATTTGGCTACACCTTC.

The rearrangement uses TRBV11-2 and TRBJ2-3, with 8 bases fitting TRBD2. The V gene end was trimmed by 5 bases and the J gene end by 4 bases; junction bases not matched to a gene: 5. The CDR3 extends over 14 amino acids. Germline V gene sequence: CDR1 SGHAT, CDR2 FQNNGV. The CDR3 bases are TGTGCCAGCAGCCCTCAGCGGGAGTCAGATACGCAGTATTTT. As protein: CASSPQRESDTQYF. Complete variable domain (other parts from reference TRBV11-2 and TRBJ2-3): EAGVAQSPRYKIIEKRQSVAFWCNPISGHATLYWYQQILGQGPKLLIQFQNNGVVDDSQLPKDRFSAERLKGVDSTLKIQPAKLEDSAVYLCASSPQRESDTQYFGPGTRLTVL.

This clonotype was counted between two and nine times. This chain connects TRBV20-1 to TRBJ1-2; D is undetermined. The CDR3 spans 12 residues. CDR1 and CDR2 (germline): DFQATT, SNEGSKA (reference sequence). V was pared by 5 bases and J by 0 bases, with 7 bases between. CDR3 region: CSAFGSNYGYTF. In DNA, the CDR3 is TGCAGTGCTTTCGGGTCTAACTATGGCTACACCTTC.

This clonotype appeared a few times. The chain is built from TRBV11-3 and TRBJ2-1, with D perhaps matching TRBD2 (7 bases). Trimming cost V 5 bases and J 0 bases, with 23 bases left between them. The CDR3 has 19 amino acids. Germline V gene data show CDR1 as SGHNT and CDR2 as YENEEA. The DNA of the CDR3 is TGTGCCAGCAGCCACATAAGGGGGGGGACGACAAGCTCCTACAATGAGCAGTTCTTC. This sequence encodes CASSHIRGGTTSSYNEQFF.

The gene calls are TRBV7-6 and TRBJ2-3; 7 nucleotides match TRBD2. This CDR3 comprises 18 residues. The V segment lost 5 bases and the J segment 3 bases; nucleotides outside the gene matches: 17. CDR1 is SGHVS, CDR2 FNYEAQ, per germline. The chain's CDR3 is CASSLRPKLAYLTDTQYF. Here the CDR3 DNA reads TGTGCCAGCAGCCTAAGGCCCAAACTAGCGTACTTAACAGATACGCAGTATTTT.

This clonotype was detected only once. The chain carries TRBV6-2 or TRBV6-3 and TRBJ1-1; perhaps TRBD1 as D (5 bases). The CDR3 loop spans 14 amino acids. The V end lost 6 bases, the J end lost 3 bases, and 14 bases lay between the germline ends. CDR1 MNHEY and CDR2 SVGEGT come from the germline V gene. CDR3 sequence reads: CASSKRRGDTEAFF. As DNA, the CDR3 is TGTGCCAGCAGCAAAAGGAGAGGGGACACTGAAGCTTTCTTT.

A few counts support this clonotype. The chain employs TRBV20-1 and TRBJ2-5; D may match TRBD1 or TRBD2 (6 bases each). Germline lookup yields CDR1 DFQATT and CDR2 SNEGSKA (reference sequence). CDR3 length equals 14 residues. Trimming stripped 3 bases from V and 4 bases from J, with 15 bases between. CDR3 bases: TGCAGTGCTAGTAGTGCCGGGGGCCGAGAGACCCAGTACTTC. This codes for CSASSAGGRETQYF.

V is TRBV20-1 and J is TRBJ2-5; possible D gene TRBD1, 5 bases. CDR1 is DFQATT, CDR2 SNEGSKA, per germline (reference sequence). The CDR3 totals 13 residues. V was pared by 6 bases and J by 3 bases, with 14 bases between. In DNA form, the CDR3 reads TGCAGTGCCCTTCAGGGATCCAAAGAGACCCAGTACTTC. This gives the protein CSALQGSKETQYF.

Points on this clonotype: A junction boundary mismatches the germline segment, possibly from a read error. This chain links TRBV20-1 with TRBJ2-5; 9 bases map to TRBD2. This CDR3 contains 14 residues. Germline V CDR1 and CDR2: DFQATT, SNEGSKA (reference sequence). CDR3 DNA sequence: TGCAGTGCTAGAGGCGGACTAGCGCCACGGGCCCAGTGCTTC. Protein: CSARGGLAPRAQCF.

There are a few counts of this clonotype. The J gene is TRBJ1-1, the V gene TRBV27; D ambiguous. V was shortened by 0 bases and J by 4 bases, with 9 bases between the two germline ends. CDR3 length: 14 amino acids. CDR1 is MNHEY, CDR2 SMNVEV, per germline (reference sequence). CDR3 loop: CASSLSRISTEAFF. CDR3 nucleotides: TGTGCCAGCAGTTTATCGAGGATTAGCACTGAAGCTTTCTTT.

In its sample, this clonotype was seen a few times. This rearrangement joins TRBV19 to TRBJ2-1; TRBD2 agrees at 11 bases. This CDR3 has 14 residues. The junction had 8 bases not matched to a gene; V was cut back by 6 bases and J by 10 bases. In germline, CDR1 is LNHDA, CDR2 SQIVND (reference sequence). DNA for the CDR3: TGTGCCAGTAGCCCCTTAGGGACTAGCGGCGAGCAGTTCTTC. Translating it yields CASSPLGTSGEQFF.

In this sample, this clonotype turned up a few times. The chain has TRBV2 and TRBJ2-7; 9 nucleotides match TRBD1. Trimming cost V 6 bases and J 2 bases; bases outside gene matches: 8. The germline CDR1 and CDR2 sequences are SNHLY and FYNNEI. The CDR3 loop spans 15 amino acids. The DNA of the CDR3 is TGTGCCAGCAGAAATGGACAGGGGCCTACCTACGAGCAGTACTTC. Amino acids: CASRNGQGPTYEQYF.

This clonotype was seen a few times. V and J are TRBV18 and TRBJ2-5, with 7 bases aligning to TRBD1. CDR1 is KGHSH, CDR2 LQKENI, per germline. Germline trimming cut 4 bases from V and 4 bases from J; bases unmatched to any gene: 6. The CDR3 sequence is 14 residues long. The CDR3 here is CASSQQTGRETQYF. CDR3 bases: TGTGCCAGCTCACAGCAGACAGGGAGAGAGACCCAGTACTTC.

This clonotype came up a few times. The chain is built from TRBV5-1 and TRBJ2-3; either TRBD1 or TRBD2 may fit D (7 bases each). The CDR3 covers 15 residues. Germline-derived CDR1 and CDR2 are SGHRS and YFSETQ. V shed 4 bases and J shed 2 bases, with 14 bases lying between them. Here the CDR3 DNA reads TGCGCCAGCAGCCCAGGGGGGGGTTTCACAGATACGCAGTATTTT. Encoded protein: CASSPGGGFTDTQYF.

The chain employs TRBV28 and TRBJ2-5; D is unresolved. The DNA end is a closer match to TRBJ2-7, so the J assignment may be wrong. Per germline, CDR1 MDHEN and CDR2 SYDVKM. This CDR3 is 12 amino acids long. The CDR3 region has the DNA TGTGCCAGCAGCGCCCCCCTCTACGAGCAGTACTTC. Amino acids: CASSAPLYEQYF.

The rearrangement uses TRBV30 and TRBJ2-3, with 10 bases that match TRBD1. Germline CDR1 GTSNPN, CDR2 SVGIG (reference sequence). The V segment lost 1 base and the J segment 4 bases; nucleotides outside the gene matches: 5. This CDR3 region has 15 residues. The CDR3 loop is CAWSAGQGFADTQYF. In DNA form, the CDR3 reads TGTGCCTGGAGTGCGGGACAGGGGTTTGCAGATACGCAGTATTTT. The whole variable domain, filled in from reference TRBV30 and TRBJ2-3, reads SQTIHQWPATLVQPVGSPLSLECTVEGTSNPNLYWYRQAAGRGLQLLFYSVGIGQISSEVPQNLSASRPQDRQFILSSKKLLLSDSGFYLCAWSAGQGFADTQYFGPGTRLTVL.

This clonotype was observed a few times. The chain has TRBV28 and TRBJ2-1, with D tentatively TRBD1 or TRBD2 (5 bases each). Trimming left V 7 bases short and J 4 bases short, with 14 bases between. The CDR3 sequence is 14 residues long. Germline values: CDR1 MDHEN, CDR2 SYDVKM. Here the CDR3 reads CASTKSGRYNEQFF. The CDR3 nucleotides read TGTGCCAGCACAAAATCGGGGCGATACAATGAGCAGTTCTTC.

Only a few counts were recorded for this clonotype. The chain joins TRBV9 to TRBJ2-1; 9 nucleotides align to TRBD2. The length of the CDR3 is 15 residues. Trimming at V came to 3 bases and at J to 3 bases, leaving 4 bases not matched to a gene. In germline, CDR1 is SGDLS, CDR2 YYNGEE. CDR3: CASSAPSGDYNEQFF. The CDR3 DNA reads TGTGCCAGCAGCGCACCTAGCGGGGACTACAATGAGCAGTTCTTC. The variable domain in full, completed from reference TRBV9 and TRBJ2-1, reads DSGVTQTPKHLITATGQRVTLRCSPRSGDLSVYWYQQSLDQGLQFLIQYYNGEERAKGNILERFSAQQFPDLHSELNLSSLELGDSALYFCASSAPSGDYNEQFFGPGTRLTVL.

This clonotype was recorded a few times. The genes are TRBV20-1 and TRBJ1-2; 9 nucleotides line up with TRBD1. Trimming cost V 3 bases and J 3 bases; bases outside gene matches: 5. Germline V CDR1 and CDR2: DFQATT, SNEGSKA (reference sequence). This CDR3 region has 14 residues. The CDR3 reads CSASGDRDDYGYTF. CDR3 DNA: TGCAGTGCTAGTGGGGACAGGGACGACTATGGCTACACCTTC.

This clonotype occurred a few times. The gene calls are TRBV7-2 and TRBJ2-3, with D maybe TRBD2 (6 bases). The CDR3 loop spans 15 amino acids. V shed 1 base and J shed 3 bases, with 11 bases lying between them. CDR1 and CDR2 from the germline V gene are SGHTA and FQGNSA. The CDR3 reads CASSLGRALTDTQYF. CDR3 coding DNA: TGTGCCAGCAGCTTAGGGAGGGCCCTTACAGATACGCAGTATTTT.

This chain joins TRBV6-1 and TRBJ1-4; D not resolved. Between the trimmed V and J ends, which lost 3 bases and 7 bases, there was a span of 9 bases. Per germline, CDR1 MNHNS and CDR2 SASEGT. The CDR3 totals 13 residues. The CDR3, as DNA: TGTGCCAGCAGTGAGGTCGCCGGTGAAAAACTGTTTTTT. Translation: CASSEVAGEKLFF.

J is TRBJ2-1 and V is TRBV6-1; D is ambiguous. The CDR3 totals 14 residues. The germline CDR1 and CDR2 sequences are MNHNS and SASEGT. V lost 2 bases, J lost 3 bases, and 8 bases lay in between. The CDR3 is CASSERSDYNEQFF. Written as DNA, the CDR3 is TGTGCCAGCAGTGAACGCTCCGACTACAATGAGCAGTTCTTC.

This chain links TRBV6-5 with TRBJ1-2, with D possibly being TRBD1 (6 bases). The CDR3 extends over 12 amino acids. Per germline, CDR1 MNHEY and CDR2 SVGAGI. Trimming pared 2 bases from V and 7 bases from J, leaving 8 bases between. The CDR3 region has the DNA TGTGCCAGCAGTTACGTAGGGGGTGGCTACACCTTC. Translation: CASSYVGGGYTF.

This clonotype has a handful of counts. The chain employs TRBV15 and TRBJ2-5; no clear D. Germline CDR1 is LNHNV and CDR2 is YYDKDF (reference sequence). The CDR3 length is 13 residues. The V end lost 2 bases, the J end lost 6 bases, and 10 bases lay between the germline ends. CDR3 region: CATSRSTGQTQYF. The CDR3 bases are TGTGCCACCAGCAGAAGCACCGGGCAGACCCAGTACTTC.